This T cell receptor beta chain was sequenced for a study of blood T cell repertoires in COVID-19. About the study: COVID-19 samples, acute and convalescent, were from the United States, Italy and Spain.

Which cohort a participant joined came from the clinical history participants gave. Either two negative PCRs, clearance, or symptom resolution qualified Cohort 3 donors as recovered. This clone came up once. As handled by the study authors: Nucleated cell number was recorded as an estimate derived from reference gene primer amplification. Profiled with immunoSEQ multiplex PCR; TCRdb holds only in-frame clones, not every one. The D gene and trimming were derived from the DNA, and the V and J assignments and clone size from that table. The sample has 250,000 to 300,000 clones; around 90% are singletons. The CDR3 totals 16 residues. The germline V gene has CDR1 SEHNR and CDR2 FQNEAQ (reference sequence). J gave up 3 bases and V 5 bases, and 7 bases lay outside the gene matches.

The sequenced material came from PBMCs or T cells enriched from blood (not recorded which). The source is a middle-aged woman who had recovered from COVID-19. The V call is TRBV7-9, the J call TRBJ1-4; the match to TRBD1 covers 9 bases. CDR3 nucleotide sequence: TGTGCCAGCAGCACCGGGACAGGGAATCCTAATGAAAAACTGTTTTTT. Translation: CASSTGTGNPNEKLFF. The entire variable domain, with the rest obtained from reference TRBV7-9 and TRBJ1-4, is as follows: DTGVSQNPRHKITKRGQNVTFRCDPISEHNRLYWYRQTLGQGPEFLTYFQNEAQLEKSRLLSDRFSAERPKGSFSTLEIQRTEQGDSAMYLCASSTGTGNPNEKLFFGSGTQLSVL.